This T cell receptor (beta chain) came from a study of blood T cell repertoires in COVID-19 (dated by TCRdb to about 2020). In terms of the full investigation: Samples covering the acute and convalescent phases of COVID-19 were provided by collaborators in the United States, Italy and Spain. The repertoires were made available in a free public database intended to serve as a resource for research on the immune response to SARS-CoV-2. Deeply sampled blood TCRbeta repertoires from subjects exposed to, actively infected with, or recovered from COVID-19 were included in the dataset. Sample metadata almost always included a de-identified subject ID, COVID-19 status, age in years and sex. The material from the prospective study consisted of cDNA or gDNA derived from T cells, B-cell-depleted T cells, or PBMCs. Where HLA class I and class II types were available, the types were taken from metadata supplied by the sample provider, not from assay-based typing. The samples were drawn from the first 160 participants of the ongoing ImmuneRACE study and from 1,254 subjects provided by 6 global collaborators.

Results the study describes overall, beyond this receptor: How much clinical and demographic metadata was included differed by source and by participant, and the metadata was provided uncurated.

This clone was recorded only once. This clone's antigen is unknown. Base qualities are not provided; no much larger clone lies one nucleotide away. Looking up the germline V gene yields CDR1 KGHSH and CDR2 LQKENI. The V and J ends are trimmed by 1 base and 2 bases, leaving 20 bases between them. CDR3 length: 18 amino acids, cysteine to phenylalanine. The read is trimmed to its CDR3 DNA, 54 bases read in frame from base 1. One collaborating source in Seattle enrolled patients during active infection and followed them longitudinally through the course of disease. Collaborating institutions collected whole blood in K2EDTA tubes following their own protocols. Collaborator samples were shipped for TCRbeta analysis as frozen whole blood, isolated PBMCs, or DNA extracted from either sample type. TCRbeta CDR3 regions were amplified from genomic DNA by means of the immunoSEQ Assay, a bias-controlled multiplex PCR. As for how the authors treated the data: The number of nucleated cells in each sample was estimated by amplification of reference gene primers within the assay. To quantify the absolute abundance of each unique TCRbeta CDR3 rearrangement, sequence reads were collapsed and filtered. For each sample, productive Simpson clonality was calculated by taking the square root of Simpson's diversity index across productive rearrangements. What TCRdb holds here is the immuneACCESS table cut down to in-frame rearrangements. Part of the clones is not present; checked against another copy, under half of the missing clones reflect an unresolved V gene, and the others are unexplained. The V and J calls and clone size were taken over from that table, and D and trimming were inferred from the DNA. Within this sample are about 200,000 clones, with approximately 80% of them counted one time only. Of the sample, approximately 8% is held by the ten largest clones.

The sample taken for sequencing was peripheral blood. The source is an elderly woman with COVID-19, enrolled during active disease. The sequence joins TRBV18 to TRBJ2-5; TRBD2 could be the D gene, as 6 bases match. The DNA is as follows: TGTGCCAGCTCACCACAGTGGGGTAGCGGAGAGGGTCAAGAGACCCAGTACTTC. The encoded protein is CASSPQWGSGEGQETQYF.